This T cell receptor beta chain was identified in a study of control samples from healthy donors and cancer patients. The germline gives CDR1 MGHRA, CDR2 YSYEKL. This CDR3 has 15 residues. Germline trimming cut 1 base from V and 7 bases from J; bases unmatched to any gene: 6. Profiled with immunoSEQ multiplex PCR; TCRdb holds only in-frame clones, not every one. This table has 55,000 to 85,000 clones, over 85% appearing once. The rearrangement joins TRBV4-1 to TRBJ2-1; the match to TRBD2 covers 8 bases. Material: PBMCs. The clonotype originates from a man aged 55 to 69 with lung cancer. The CDR3 region is CASSQAGGGWNEQFF. CDR3 coding DNA: TGCGCCAGCAGCCAAGCGGGCGGGGGGTGGAATGAGCAGTTCTTC.